The 6 T cell receptor beta chains listed next were all sequenced from one sample in a study of CD8+ T cells in alopecia areata. RNA, once extracted, was reverse transcribed into cDNA for use as the sequencing template. Libraries were prepared by immunoSEQ multiplex PCR; TCRdb keeps only in-frame clonotypes and omits some of them. The sample includes about 210,000 clones, 50% to 75% of them seen just once. The treatment denotes: oral pan-JAK inhibitor, 5-10 mg twice daily. The sample consisted of CD4+ T cells sorted from blood, taken at week 4, from a patient treated with tofacitinib. Receptor source: a human donor with alopecia areata.

This clone has a single count. This chain connects TRBV7-2 to TRBJ1-2, with 7 bases aligning to TRBD1. The length of the CDR3 is 15 residues. Germline CDR1 reads SGHTA; CDR2 reads FQGNSA. V shed 6 bases, J shed 1 base, and the junction held 8 bases outside the gene matches. The CDR3 loop is CASRATGTVNYGYTF. CDR3 DNA: TGTGCCAGCAGAGCGACCGGGACAGTTAACTATGGCTACACCTTC.

This clone has only a few counts. The V gene is TRBV6-6, the J gene TRBJ1-2; perhaps TRBD1 as D (5 bases). V lost 2 bases and J lost 6, with 10 bases in between. CDR1 MNHNY and CDR2 SVGAGI come from the germline V gene (reference sequence). The CDR3 is 13 residues long. CDR3: CASSYPGANGYTF. CDR3 nucleotides: TGTGCCAGCAGTTACCCCGGGGCCAATGGCTACACCTTC.

This clone was recorded a few times. V usage is TRBV7-2 and J usage is TRBJ1-1; a weak D match, TRBD1 (5 bases). CDR1 and CDR2 (germline): SGHTA, FQGNSA. Between the trimmed V and J ends, which lost 3 bases and 1 base, there was a span of 9 bases. The CDR3 has 14 amino acids. The CDR3 is CASSLGRANTEAFF. DNA for the CDR3: TGTGCCAGCAGCTTGGGACGGGCGAACACTGAAGCTTTCTTT.

About this clone itself: Sequence at one end of the junction differs from germline and may be a read error. The chain carries TRBV29-1 and TRBJ2-1; D gene ambiguous. Per germline, CDR1 SQVTM and CDR2 ANQGSEA. The CDR3 spans 12 residues. CDR3 sequence (DNA): TGCAGCGGCCGGAAATCGGGCAATAAGCAGTTCTTC. This sequence encodes CSGRKSGNKQFF.

The chain employs TRBV28 and TRBJ2-7; D is unclear. Germline CDR1 reads MDHEN; CDR2 reads SYDVKM. The CDR3 length is 12 residues. V was shortened by 2 bases and J by 3 bases, with 5 bases between the two germline ends. In DNA, the CDR3 is TGTGCCAGCAGTTTAGGGATCTACGAGCAGTACTTC. Translating gives CASSLGIYEQYF.

The V and J genes are TRBV5-1 and TRBJ1-6; D unclear. The CDR3 is made up of 15 amino acids. Trimming stripped 0 bases from V and 10 bases from J, with 14 bases between. Looked up from germline, CDR1 is SGHRS and CDR2 is YFSETQ. CDR3 loop: CASSLAGIARSPLHF. The DNA of the CDR3 is TGCGCCAGCAGCTTGGCCGGCATAGCTCGCTCACCCCTCCACTTT.